These T cell receptor beta chains were read from a single sample in a study of shared clonotypes between healthy human individuals. The repertoire was sequenced with immunoSEQ multiplex PCR; TCRdb's copy has only in-frame clones and lacks some. This table has about 490,000 clones, approximately 80% appearing once. The sample taken for sequencing was PBMCs. The receptors shown here come from a woman aged 40 to 55 in good health. Some clones in this sample may be carry-over from other donors' samples. Both conserved end residues are trimmed from each CDR3. Fields, in order: CDR3 protein, D gene, J gene, CDR3 length, V gene. D genes are given only for firm matches.

ASSLTGFGNTIY | TRBD1 | TRBJ1-3 | 12 | TRBV13
ASSPTGYEQY | . | TRBJ2-7 | 10 | TRBV7-9
TSSLGGLRGMIGQY | . | TRBJ2-7 | 14 | TRBV1
ASSLRDLPYEQY | . | TRBJ2-7 | 12 | TRBV5-1
ATGTPGG | . | TRBJ1-1 | 7 | TRBV7-8
ASSLIGSQRGAQY | . | TRBJ2-5 | 13 | TRBV5-6
ASSDRVGGDTQY | . | TRBJ2-3 | 12 | TRBV25-1
ASWGGGETQY | . | TRBJ2-5 | 10 | TRBV7-2
ATGQPNQPQH | . | TRBJ1-5 | 10 | TRBV15
ASSLSPGQGETEAF | TRBD1 | TRBJ1-1 | 14 | TRBV27
ASRDRANYGYT | . | TRBJ1-2 | 11 | TRBV23-1
ASSRGVFNEKLF | . | TRBJ1-4 | 12 | TRBV4-3
ASSESLAGGNEQF | TRBD2 | TRBJ2-1 | 13 | TRBV25-1
ASSYYIGANEKLF | . | TRBJ1-4 | 13 | TRBV7-8
ASSAGLADTGELF | TRBD2 | TRBJ2-2 | 13 | TRBV9
ASSQMASQQNIQY | . | TRBJ2-4 | 13 | TRBV5-1
ASSEARGSEQY | . | TRBJ2-7 | 11 | TRBV6-1
ASSLVVADTQY | . | TRBJ2-3 | 11 | TRBV7-9
ASSLGVGGANVLT | . | TRBJ2-6 | 13 | TRBV5-6
ASSLAVVRPNEKLF | . | TRBJ1-4 | 14 | TRBV5-8
ASSLTSGGQETQY | . | TRBJ2-5 | 13 | TRBV7-2
ASSDWPLNTQY | . | TRBJ2-3 | 11 | TRBV6-4